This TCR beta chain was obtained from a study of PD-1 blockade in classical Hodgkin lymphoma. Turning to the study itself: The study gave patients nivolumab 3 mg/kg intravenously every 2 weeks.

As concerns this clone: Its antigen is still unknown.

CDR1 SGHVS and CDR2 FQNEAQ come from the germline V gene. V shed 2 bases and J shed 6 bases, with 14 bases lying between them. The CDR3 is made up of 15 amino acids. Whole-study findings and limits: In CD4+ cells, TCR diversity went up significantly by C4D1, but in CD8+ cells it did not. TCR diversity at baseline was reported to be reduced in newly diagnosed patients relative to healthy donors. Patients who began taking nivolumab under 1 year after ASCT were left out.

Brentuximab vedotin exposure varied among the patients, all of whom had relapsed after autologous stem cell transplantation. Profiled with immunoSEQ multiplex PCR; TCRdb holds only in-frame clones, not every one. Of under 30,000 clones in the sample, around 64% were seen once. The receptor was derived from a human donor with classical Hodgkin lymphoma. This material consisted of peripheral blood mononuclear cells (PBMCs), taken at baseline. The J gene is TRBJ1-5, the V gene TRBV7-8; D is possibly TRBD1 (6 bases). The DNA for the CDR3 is TGTGCCAGCAGCTTAACTACGGGGGGGGCTCAGCCCCAGCATTTT. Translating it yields CASSLTTGGAQPQHF.